This T cell receptor (beta chain) was identified in a study of early T cells in non-severe SARS-CoV-2 infection. Study information: Bulk RNA isolated from unsorted whole blood underwent sequencing; chains were not paired.

Individual cDNA molecules received unique molecular identifiers during library preparation. TCRdb processed the 5' RACE reads anew with MiXCR; each CDR3 protein has one entry. The table lists roughly 70,000 distinct CDR3 sequences, over 20% of them singletons. With regard to this clonotype: Its specificity is not known.

Study results and limitations: VDJdb matches were skewed toward anti-spike CD8 T cell responses.

This CDR3 region has 13 residues. Germline V lookup: CDR1 DFQATT, CDR2 SNEGSKA (reference sequence). With 5 bases removed from V and 1 base from J, the gap between germline ends came to 11 bases. This TCR was recovered from an adult who was a healthcare worker with PCR-confirmed SARS-CoV-2 infection or an uninfected control (not recorded which). The genes are TRBV20-1 and TRBJ1-1; maybe TRBD1 (6 bases). Sample: whole blood, taken at baseline. Here the CDR3 reads CSAGGAGNTEAFF. CDR3 bases: TGCAGTGCTGGGGGGGCTGGGAACACTGAAGCTTTCTTT.